This record covers a single T cell receptor beta chain. V shed 2 bases and J 9 bases; nucleotides not matched to a gene: 13. CDR1 is MGHRA and CDR2 is YSYEKL in the germline V gene. The CDR3 is 16 residues long. TCRdb analysed the PCR reads with MiXCR anew, one entry per CDR3 protein. The sample includes approximately 550,000 distinct CDR3 sequences, under 30% seen only once; the top ten take about 0.75%. The source of the sample is a study of molecular identifiers for immune sequencing clone quantification. This chain joins TRBV4-1 and TRBJ2-1, with 7 bases identical to TRBD1. The sequence was obtained from a human donor in good health. Some libraries in this study had Jurkat cell RNA spiked in. Sequencing used naive CD8+ T cells from blood, with Jurkat cell RNA spiked in. Subset: FACS-sorted CD8+CD4-CCR7+CD45RA+ naive T cells. Here the CDR3 reads CASSQTGTAYYGEQFF. The CDR3 coding sequence is TGCGCCAGCAGCCAAACCGGGACAGCCTATTACGGTGAGCAGTTCTTC.